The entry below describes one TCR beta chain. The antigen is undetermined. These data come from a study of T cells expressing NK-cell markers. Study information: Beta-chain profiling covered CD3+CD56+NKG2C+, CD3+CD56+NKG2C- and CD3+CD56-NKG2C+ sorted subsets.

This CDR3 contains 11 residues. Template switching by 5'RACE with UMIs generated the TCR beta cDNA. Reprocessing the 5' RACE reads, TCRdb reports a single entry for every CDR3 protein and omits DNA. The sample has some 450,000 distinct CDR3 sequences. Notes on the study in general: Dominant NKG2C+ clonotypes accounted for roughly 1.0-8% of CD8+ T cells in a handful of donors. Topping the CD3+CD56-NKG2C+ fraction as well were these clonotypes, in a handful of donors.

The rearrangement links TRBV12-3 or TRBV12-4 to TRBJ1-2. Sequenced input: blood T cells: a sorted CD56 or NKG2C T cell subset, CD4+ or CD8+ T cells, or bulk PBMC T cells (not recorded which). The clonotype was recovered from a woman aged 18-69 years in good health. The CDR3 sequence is CASITNYGYTF.